This T cell receptor beta chain was profiled in a study of cytomegalovirus exposure and HLA in healthy donors. Study summary: Earlier, approximately 180 million T cells were analyzed, and fewer than 120 million unique TCR beta sequences were found among them. The study, taken as a whole, reports: The presence/absence work took it that sequencing depth was about the same across donors.

Looked up from germline, CDR1 is SGHDT and CDR2 is YYEEEE. Deletions cut 0 bases from V and 9 bases from J, with 13 bases between. This CDR3 has 14 residues. Healthy bone marrow donors made up the donor group. With 60 Vbeta and 13 Jbeta primers, the PCR was carried out. Here immunoSEQ multiplex PCR was the method, and the copy in TCRdb shows in-frame clones only, minus some. The sample has about 88,000 clones; roughly 70% are singletons. Details on this clone: Its antigen is as yet unknown.

Sequences were obtained from PBMCs. The rearrangement links TRBV5-6 to TRBJ1-3; D gene uncertain. The source of this sequence is a man in his forties or fifties in good health and CMV-seronegative. CDR3 nucleotide sequence: TGTGCCAGCAGCTTGGCTCTGAGAGTCGGCACCATATATTTT. Translating it yields CASSLALRVGTIYF.